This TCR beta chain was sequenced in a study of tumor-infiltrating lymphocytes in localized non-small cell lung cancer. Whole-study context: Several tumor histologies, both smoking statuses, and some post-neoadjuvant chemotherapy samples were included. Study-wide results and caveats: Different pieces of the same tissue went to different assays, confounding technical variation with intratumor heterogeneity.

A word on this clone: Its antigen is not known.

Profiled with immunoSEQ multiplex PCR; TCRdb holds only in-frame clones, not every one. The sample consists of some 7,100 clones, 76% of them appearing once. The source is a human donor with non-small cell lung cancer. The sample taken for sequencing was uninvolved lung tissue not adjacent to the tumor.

CDR3 nucleotide sequence: TGCGCCAGCAGCTGGACAGGGGAGGGCACCGGGGAGCTGTTTTTT. Its protein product is CASSWTGEGTGELFF. J is TRBJ2-2 and V is TRBV5-1; 9 positions agree with TRBD1. Looked up from germline, CDR1 is SGHRS and CDR2 is YFSETQ. Trimming removed 3 bases from V and 4 bases from J; junction bases left unmatched: 4. The CDR3 consists of 15 residues.